Listed below are T cell receptor beta chains from one sample, sequenced in a study of blood T cell repertoires in COVID-19. Profiled with immunoSEQ multiplex PCR; TCRdb holds only in-frame clones, not every one. This table has about 95,000 clones, 80% to 90% appearing once. What was sequenced was peripheral blood. The origin of the receptors is a human donor in a cohort sampled during active COVID-19. Each CDR3 is given with its conserved first and last residue. D genes are given only for firm matches. The listing skips clone size in some rows; elsewhere it reads once, few, many or a size class.

j_call cdr3_length v_call d_call clone_size cdr3_nt cdr3_aa
TRBJ1-1 13 TRBV6-5 TRBD1 few TGTGCCAGCAGTAGGGACAGGAACACTGAAGCTTTCTTT CASSRDRNTEAFF
TRBJ2-7 14 TRBV2 TRBD1 once TGTGCCAGCAGTGAGGACAGGTACTCCTACGAGCAGTACTTC CASSEDRYSYEQYF
TRBJ1-1 11 TRBV20-1 - - TGCAGTGCTAGACAGAACACTGAAGCTTTCTTT CSARQNTEAFF
TRBJ2-7 17 TRBV27 TRBD1 - TGTGCCAGCAGTCTCCGCGGGACAGGGCAAAGCTCCTACGAGCAGTACTTC CASSLRGTGQSSYEQYF
TRBJ1-6 15 TRBV5-4 TRBD1 few TGTGCCAGCAGCTTGGTCCAGGGGGCAGGGTCACCCCTCCACTTT CASSLVQGAGSPLHF
TRBJ1-2 14 TRBV5-1 - - TGCGCCAGCAGCTTGGATTCAGGGGCCTATGGCTACACCTTC CASSLDSGAYGYTF
TRBJ1-1 13 TRBV7-2 - - TGTGCCAGCAGCAAAATGAGGTTCGCTGAAGCTTTCTTT CASSKMRFAEAFF
TRBJ1-2 14 TRBV6-5 TRBD1 - TGTGCCAGCAGACAGGGGGCTGAGGGCTATGGCTACACCTTC CASRQGAEGYGYTF
TRBJ1-5 13 TRBV7-9 - - TGTGCCAGCAGCTCGCTACAGGATCAGCCCCAGCATTTT CASSSLQDQPQHF
TRBJ2-2 16 TRBV4-3 TRBD2 - TGCGCCAGCAGCCAAGGGGTAGCGGGCAACACCGGGGAGCTGTTTTTT CASSQGVAGNTGELFF
TRBJ1-4 12 TRBV29-1 - few TGCAGCGTTGCAGGCCCTAATGAAAAACTGTTTTTT CSVAGPNEKLFF
TRBJ1-4 15 TRBV27 - - TGTGCCAGCAGTCCCACAGGTCCGGTCTATGAAAAACTGTTTTTT CASSPTGPVYEKLFF
TRBJ2-2 14 TRBV19 - once TGTGCCAGTAGTATAGGCCAGGGGACCGGGGAGCTGTTTTTT CASSIGQGTGELFF
TRBJ2-7 17 TRBV18 - - TGTGCCAGCTCACCAGTGATTGCCGGGTCCATAAACTACGAGCAGTACTTC CASSPVIAGSINYEQYF
TRBJ1-6 16 TRBV4-1 TRBD1 - TGCGCCAGCAGCCTCGAACAGGGGCAGGGGAATTCACCCCTCCACTTT CASSLEQGQGNSPLHF